Sequencing of this T cell receptor beta chain was carried out in a study of T cells in Graves' hyperthyroidism and ophthalmopathy. Germline assignment: CDR1 MNHNS and CDR2 SASEGT. The CDR3 totals 15 residues. TCR beta CDR3 sequences were amplified from RNA transcripts. RT-PCR in the first round (using the HTBI primer set) targeted the TCR CDR3. TCRdb ran MiXCR on the multiplex PCR reads and lists one entry per CDR3 protein. This table has about 180,000 distinct CDR3 sequences, approximately 15% appearing once. As regards this clonotype: Compared with germline, one end of the junction differs, possibly owing to a read error.

The chain links TRBV6-1 to TRBJ1-2; TRBD1 matches at 7 bases. The clonotype originates from a woman between 45 and 65 years old with Graves' hyperthyroidism. The sample comprised blood. CDR3 region: CASSPWDSGGYDYTF. In DNA form, the CDR3 reads TGTGCCAGCAGTCCCTGGGACAGCGGGGGCTATGACTACACCTTC.